Listed here are 5 T cell receptor beta chains from one sample, sequenced in a study of siplizumab effects on memory and regulatory T cells. Sequenced by immunoSEQ multiplex PCR; TCRdb stores in-frame clones only, minus some. The sample contains 55,000 to 70,000 clones, just over 90% of which appear only once. Sequencing input: CD8+ T cells sorted from blood. All receptors derive from a human donor in good health.

The chain combines TRBV11-2 with TRBJ1-5, with 11 positions matching TRBD1. Germline V gene lookup returns CDR1 SGHAT and CDR2 FQNNGV. With V trimmed by 3 bases and J by 5 bases, 6 bases remained unmatched. The CDR3 has 16 amino acids. The CDR3 sequence is CASSFGTGGRDQPQHF. The CDR3 DNA reads TGTGCCAGCAGCTTCGGGACAGGGGGACGGGATCAGCCCCAGCATTTT.

The gene calls are TRBV5-1 and TRBJ2-7; TRBD1 agrees at 8 bases. Trimming took 0 bases from V and 4 from J; bases not matched to a gene: 9. The CDR3 is 16 residues long. Per germline, CDR1 SGHRS and CDR2 YFSETQ. CDR3 nucleotides: TGCGCCAGCAGCTTGGCTGGACAGGGTTTTTGGTACGAGCAGTACTTC. Protein product: CASSLAGQGFWYEQYF. The full variable domain, rest sourced from reference TRBV5-1 and TRBJ2-7, is KAGVTQTPRYLIKTRGQQVTLSCSPISGHRSVSWYQQTPGQGLQFLFEYFSETQRNKGNFPGRFSGRQFSNSRSEMNVSTLELGDSALYLCASSLAGQGFWYEQYFGPGTRLTVT.

V gene TRBV9 combines with J gene TRBJ2-1; 8 positions match TRBD2. The CDR3 length is 17 residues. Unmatched junction bases numbered 7, after V lost 2 bases and J lost 0 bases. CDR1 and CDR2 from the germline V gene are SGDLS and YYNGEE. For the CDR3, the DNA is TGTGCCAGCAGCGTTCGTGGCAGCGGGAGCTCCTACAATGAGCAGTTCTTC. This codes for CASSVRGSGSSYNEQFF.

The V and J genes are TRBV15 and TRBJ2-3; D remains ambiguous. This CDR3 comprises 11 residues. The germline V gene has CDR1 LNHNV and CDR2 YYDKDF (reference sequence). V was trimmed by 2 bases and J by 5 bases, leaving 2 bases between them. CDR3 DNA sequence: TGTGCCACCAGCAGAAGAGATACGCAGTATTTT. This translates into CATSRRDTQYF.

This clone showed up just once. This sequence joins TRBV19 and TRBJ2-7, with 7 nucleotides matching TRBD1. V lost 3 bases and J lost 6; bases outside the gene matches: 5. The germline CDR1 and CDR2 sequences are LNHDA and SQIVND (reference sequence). The CDR3 spans 13 residues. The CDR3 bases are TGTGCCAGTAGTATGGGGACAGCAGGCGAGCAGTACTTC. Translating it yields CASSMGTAGEQYF.